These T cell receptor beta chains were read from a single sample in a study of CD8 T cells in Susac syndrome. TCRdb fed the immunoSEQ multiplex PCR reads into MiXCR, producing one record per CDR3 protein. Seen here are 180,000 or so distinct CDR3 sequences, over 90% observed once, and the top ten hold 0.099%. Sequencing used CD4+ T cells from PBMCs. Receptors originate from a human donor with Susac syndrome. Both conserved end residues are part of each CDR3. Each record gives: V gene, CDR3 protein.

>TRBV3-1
CASSLLSGTRYGYTF
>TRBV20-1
CSARDRGNMNEQFF
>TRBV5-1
CASSLGDSSYEQYF
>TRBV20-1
CSATGLAGPRPSTDTQYF
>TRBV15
CATSRTLGQHEYF
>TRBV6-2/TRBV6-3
CASSYSNGRVGEQFF
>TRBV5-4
CASSTGQGARGYTF
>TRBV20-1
CSAKPSIAAGELFF
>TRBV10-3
CAISRLAIGELFF
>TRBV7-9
CASSRTPGKTNEKLFF
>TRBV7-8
CASSLGQITDTQYF
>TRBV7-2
CASSLSPTQETQYF
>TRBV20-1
CSASLAGPYNEQFF
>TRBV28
CASSYLNTEAFF
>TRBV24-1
CATSDPGQADEQFF
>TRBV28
CASSQPHADNIQYF
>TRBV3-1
CASSPREYTEAFF
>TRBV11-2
CASSLLTVGETQYF
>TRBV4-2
CASSQNAGLAGADTQYF
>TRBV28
CASTEEGGDNQPQHF
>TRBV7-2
CASTLTGGIKQYF
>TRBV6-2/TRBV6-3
CASSYNDREAYGYTF
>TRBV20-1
CSASAASVSYEQYF
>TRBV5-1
CASSLGEDTQYF
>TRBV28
CASSPGTVGSYEQYF
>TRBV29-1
CSVEMGAEAFF
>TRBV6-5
CASSYSSMGLAGVNEQFF
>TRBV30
CAWSVGVLGNEQFF
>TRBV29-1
CSVERSGADTEAFF
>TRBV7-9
CASSLLGGQGNEAFF
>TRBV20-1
CSARDGQRPNTGELFF
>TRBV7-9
CASSLQGRRNTEAFF
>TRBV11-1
CASSLGGTSRGYEQYF
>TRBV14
CASSLGQGDTGELFF
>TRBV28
CASSQVPPRGQDIQYF
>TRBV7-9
CASSLPKTGGLNTEAFF
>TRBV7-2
CASSLNGEAFF
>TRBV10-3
CAISARGSTQSYNEQFF
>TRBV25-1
CASTTFDRSSGANVLTF
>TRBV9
CASSVAGGPVGNEQFF
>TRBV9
CASSANNNYGYTF
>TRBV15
CATSRSGTGDEKLFF
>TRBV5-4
CASSLGKTGRTNYEQYF
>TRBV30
CAWGQGDSSYNSPLHF